This TCR beta chain was identified in a study of PD-L1 blockade in urothelial cancer. The wider study: The study recovered a median of roughly 140,000 T cells per blood sample.

Using immunoSEQ multiplex PCR, the repertoire was profiled, and TCRdb retains in-frame clones only, with some absent. The table lists about 37,000 clones, about four fifths of them singletons. Source: PBMCs, taken around atezolizumab (anti-PD-L1) treatment. The TCR was taken from a man in his 60s with urothelial cancer.

The CDR3 region is CASSHRLAGVTGELFF. CDR3 bases: TGTGCCAGCAGCCATAGGCTAGCGGGGGTCACCGGGGAGCTGTTTTTT. This chain joins TRBV7-9 and TRBJ2-2, with 10 bases that match TRBD2. The CDR3 consists of 16 residues. J gave up 4 bases and V 5 bases, and 7 bases lay outside the gene matches. Germline lookup yields CDR1 SEHNR and CDR2 FQNEAQ (reference sequence). Variable domain in full (rest from reference TRBV7-9 and TRBJ2-2): DTGVSQNPRHKITKRGQNVTFRCDPISEHNRLYWYRQTLGQGPEFLTYFQNEAQLEKSRLLSDRFSAERPKGSFSTLEIQRTEQGDSAMYLCASSHRLAGVTGELFFGEGSRLTVL.